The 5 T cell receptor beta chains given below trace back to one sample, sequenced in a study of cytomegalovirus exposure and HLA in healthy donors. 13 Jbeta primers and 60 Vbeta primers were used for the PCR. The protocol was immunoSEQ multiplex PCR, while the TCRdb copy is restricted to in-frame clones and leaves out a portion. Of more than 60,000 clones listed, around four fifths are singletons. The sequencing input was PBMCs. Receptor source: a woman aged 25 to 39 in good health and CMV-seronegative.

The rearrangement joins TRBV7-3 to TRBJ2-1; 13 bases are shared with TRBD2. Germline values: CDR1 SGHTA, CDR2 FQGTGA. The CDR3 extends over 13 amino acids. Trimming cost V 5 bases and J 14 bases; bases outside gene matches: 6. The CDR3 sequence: CASSPGLAGSEFF. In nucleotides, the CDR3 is TGTGCCAGCAGCCCGGGACTAGCGGGATCAGAGTTCTTC.

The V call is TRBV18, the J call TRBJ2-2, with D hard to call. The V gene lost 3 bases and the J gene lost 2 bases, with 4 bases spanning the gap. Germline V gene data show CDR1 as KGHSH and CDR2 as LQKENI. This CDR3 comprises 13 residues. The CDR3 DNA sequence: TGTGCCAGCTCACCTCATAACACCGGGGAGCTGTTTTTT. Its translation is CASSPHNTGELFF.

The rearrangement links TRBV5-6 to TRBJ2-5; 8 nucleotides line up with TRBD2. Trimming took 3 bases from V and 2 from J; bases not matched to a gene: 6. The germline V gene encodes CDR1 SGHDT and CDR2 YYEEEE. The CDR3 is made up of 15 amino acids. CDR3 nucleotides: TGTGCCAGCAGCTGGCGGGGGACTAGACAAGAGACCCAGTACTTC. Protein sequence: CASSWRGTRQETQYF.

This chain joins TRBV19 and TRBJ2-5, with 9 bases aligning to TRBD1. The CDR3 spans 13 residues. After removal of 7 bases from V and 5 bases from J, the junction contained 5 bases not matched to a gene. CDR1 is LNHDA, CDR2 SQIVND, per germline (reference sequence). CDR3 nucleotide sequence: TGTGCCAGTACCCCGACAGGGGGGGAGACCCAGTACTTC. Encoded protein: CASTPTGGETQYF.

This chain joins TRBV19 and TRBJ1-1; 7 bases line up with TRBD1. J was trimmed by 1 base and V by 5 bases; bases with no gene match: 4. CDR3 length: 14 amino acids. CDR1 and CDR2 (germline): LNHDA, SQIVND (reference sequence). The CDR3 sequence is CASSPWDRNTEAFF. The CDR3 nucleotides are TGTGCCAGTAGTCCCTGGGACAGGAACACTGAAGCTTTCTTT. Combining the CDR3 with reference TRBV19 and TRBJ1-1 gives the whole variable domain DGGITQSPKYLFRKEGQNVTLSCEQNLNHDAMYWYRQDPGQGLRLIYYSQIVNDFQKGDIAEGYSVSREKKESFPLTVTSAQKNPTAFYLCASSPWDRNTEAFFGQGTRLTVV.